The clone carrying this T cell receptor beta chain was seen repeatedly, ten times or more. What it recognizes is unknown. The source of the sample is a study of T cells in Graves' hyperthyroidism and ophthalmopathy. Looked up from germline, CDR1 is GTSNPN and CDR2 is SVGIG (reference sequence). The CDR3 contains 14 residues. V was clipped by 2 bases and J by 0 bases, with 8 bases between them. General observations from the study: Clonotypes that were expanded in thyroid above 0.001 mostly appeared in blood too.

TCR beta CDR3 regions were amplified from RNA transcripts. During a first-round RT-PCR of the TCR CDR3, the HTBI primer set was used. In TCRdb, the multiplex PCR reads were re-called with MiXCR into one record per CDR3 protein. The sample has fewer than 600,000 distinct CDR3 sequences, around 15% seen once. Graves' hyperthyroidism was deemed stable absent ophthalmopathy progression within 18 months. The patients, who ranged from 18 to 65 in age, presented with newly diagnosed hyperthyroidism lasting under 2 months. Fresh peripheral blood, roughly 10 ml of it, supplied the PBMCs. The sequenced sample consisted of blood. V gene TRBV30 combines with J gene TRBJ2-1; D unclear. This receptor was obtained from a woman between 40 and 50 years old with Graves' hyperthyroidism. Here the CDR3 DNA reads TGTGCCTGGAGTAAACCAAGCTCCTACAATGAGCAGTTCTTC. Protein: CAWSKPSSYNEQFF.